What follows are 20 T cell receptor beta chains derived from one specimen sequenced in a study of blood T cell repertoires in COVID-19. Sequencing used immunoSEQ multiplex PCR; TCRdb keeps in-frame clones, though not all of them. The sample carries 100,000 to 150,000 clones, about 91% recorded once. Sequencing was performed on peripheral blood. The receptors derive from a man in his forties or fifties with acute or convalescent COVID-19.

The rearrangement uses TRBV29-1 and TRBJ2-1; the D gene is possibly TRBD1 (5 bases). The V end was cut by 4 bases, the J end by 0 bases, with 13 bases between. The CDR3 totals 15 residues. The V gene's germline CDR1 is SQVTM and CDR2 ANQGSEA. CDR3 coding DNA: TGCAGCGTTGCCAACAGGAAAACCTCCTACAATGAGCAGTTCTTC. Protein sequence: CSVANRKTSYNEQFF.

This chain joins TRBV10-3 and TRBJ2-1; 10 bases fit TRBD2. The CDR3 extends over 16 amino acids. Germline trimming cut 8 bases from V and 3 bases from J; bases unmatched to any gene: 10. CDR1 is ENHRY, CDR2 SYGVKD, per germline. The CDR3: CAIRPLAGDFYNEQFF. Written as DNA, the CDR3 is TGTGCCATCCGCCCCCTAGCGGGAGACTTCTACAATGAGCAGTTCTTC.

V is TRBV18 and J is TRBJ2-7; D possibly corresponds to TRBD1 (6 bases). This CDR3 region has 16 residues. Germline-derived CDR1 and CDR2 are KGHSH and LQKENI. Trimming stripped 4 bases from V and 0 bases from J, with 16 bases between. The CDR3 sequence is CASSQPGTTSSYEQYF. The CDR3 region has the DNA TGTGCCAGCTCACAGCCCGGGACAACGAGCTCCTACGAGCAGTACTTC.

V usage is TRBV6-5 and J usage is TRBJ2-3; D remains ambiguous. This CDR3 region has 14 residues. Trimming took off 6 bases at V and 2 bases at J, with 12 bases between the two ends. From germline, CDR1 is MNHEY and CDR2 SVGAGI. CDR3 in DNA: TGTGCCAGCAGCGCTAACTGGGCCACAGATACGCAGTATTTT. Translating it yields CASSANWATDTQYF.

The rearrangement links TRBV30 to TRBJ1-6, with D unclear. CDR3 length equals 14 residues. The V end lost 3 bases, the J end lost 4 bases, and 10 bases lay between the germline ends. Germline V gives CDR1 GTSNPN, CDR2 SVGIG (reference sequence). The DNA of the CDR3 is TGTGCCTGGAGAAGCGGGCTTTATAATTCACCCCTCCACTTT. This codes for CAWRSGLYNSPLHF.

The CDR3 sequence: CASSSISGRGTDEQFF. As DNA, the CDR3 is TGTGCCAGCAGCTCCATTAGCGGGAGAGGGACGGATGAGCAGTTCTTC. This sequence joins TRBV9 and TRBJ2-1, with 9 bases that match TRBD2. There are 16 residues in the CDR3. V was pared by 4 bases and J by 8 bases, with 13 bases of the junction left unmatched. The germline V gene encodes CDR1 SGDLS and CDR2 YYNGEE.

The chain couples TRBV11-2 to TRBJ2-6; D not resolved. This CDR3 is 18 amino acids long. Germline V lookup: CDR1 SGHAT, CDR2 FQNNGV. Trimming cost V 4 bases and J 0 bases, with 16 bases left between them. CDR3 in amino acids: CASSSKSSPFSGANVLTF. For the CDR3, the DNA is TGTGCCAGCAGCTCCAAATCGAGTCCCTTCTCTGGGGCCAACGTCCTGACTTTC.

Comment on this clone: The sample has other DNA sequences that encode this CDR3 too. In DNA, the CDR3 is TGCGCCAGCAGCTATGGACAGGGAAATTCACCCCTCCACTTT. Its protein is CASSYGQGNSPLHF. V is TRBV5-1 and J is TRBJ1-6, with TRBD1 identical over 8 bases. Germline V gene sequence: CDR1 SGHRS, CDR2 YFSETQ. The CDR3 sequence is 14 residues long. V gave up 3 bases and J gave up 7 bases; unmatched junction bases: 3.

The rearrangement uses TRBV18 and TRBJ1-4, with D uncertain. V was cut by 4 bases and J by 8 bases, with 17 bases left in between. Germline V gives CDR1 KGHSH, CDR2 LQKENI. The CDR3 sequence is 15 residues long. DNA for the CDR3: TGTGCCAGCTCACTCACAGCGGCCGTTGGGGAAAAACTGTTTTTT. Translation: CASSLTAAVGEKLFF. The full variable domain, in which reference TRBV18 and TRBJ1-4 provide the parts outside the CDR3, is NAGVMQNPRHLVRRRGQEARLRCSPMKGHSHVYWYRQLPEEGLKFMVYLQKENIIDESGMPKERFSAEFPKEGPSILRIQQVVRGDSAAYFCASSLTAAVGEKLFFGSGTQLSVL.

This clone was seen a single time. The chain recombines TRBV6-5 with TRBJ2-7; D is possibly TRBD1 (7 bases). The CDR3 totals 13 residues. Germline CDR1 and CDR2: MNHEY and SVGAGI. Trimming shortened V by 8 bases and J by 6 bases, and 17 bases separated the two germline ends. The CDR3 region has the DNA TGTGCCAGCTCTAGCGTAAGGGGGCGCGAGCAGTACTTC. Protein: CASSSVRGREQYF.

This chain uses TRBV5-6 with TRBJ1-2; 8 bases match TRBD1. V was clipped by 4 bases and J by 4 bases; unmatched bases: 21. Germline assignment: CDR1 SGHDT and CDR2 YYEEEE. CDR3 length: 19 amino acids. The CDR3 nucleotides read TGTGCCAGCAGCCATATACCCAGAACCCTGACAGGGGCTTTCTATGGCTACACCTTC. Translation: CASSHIPRTLTGAFYGYTF.

This clone has only one observation. V and J are TRBV7-9 and TRBJ1-4; 7 bases are shared with TRBD1. Germline loops: CDR1 SEHNR, CDR2 FQNEAQ (reference sequence). V lost 2 bases and J lost 1; bases outside the gene matches: 4. This CDR3 spans 16 amino acids. CDR3 DNA sequence: TGTGCCAGCAGCTTAAGGGGGCCGCGAACTAATGAAAAACTGTTTTTT. This encodes CASSLRGPRTNEKLFF.

The gene calls are TRBV7-9 and TRBJ1-1; TRBD1 matches at 10 bases. The J segment lost 4 bases and the V segment lost 5 bases, leaving 19 bases of the junction unmatched. CDR3 length: 19 residues. Looked up from germline, CDR1 is SEHNR and CDR2 is FQNEAQ (reference sequence). The chain's CDR3 is CASSPYGATGQGGSTEAFF. CDR3 nucleotides: TGTGCCAGCAGCCCTTACGGTGCCACTGGACAGGGGGGTAGCACTGAAGCTTTCTTT. Variable domain in full (rest from reference TRBV7-9 and TRBJ1-1): DTGVSQNPRHKITKRGQNVTFRCDPISEHNRLYWYRQTLGQGPEFLTYFQNEAQLEKSRLLSDRFSAERPKGSFSTLEIQRTEQGDSAMYLCASSPYGATGQGGSTEAFFGQGTRLTVV.

This sequence joins TRBV30 and TRBJ1-2, with 12 positions matching TRBD1. V lost 3 bases and J lost 0; bases outside the gene matches: 8. The CDR3 runs 17 residues. Germline CDR1 and CDR2: GTSNPN and SVGIG (reference sequence). The CDR3 is CAWRIGTGGAANYGYTF. CDR3 in DNA: TGTGCCTGGAGGATCGGGACAGGGGGCGCAGCTAACTATGGCTACACCTTC.

The CDR3 DNA reads as TGTGCCAGCAGCGACCCCGGGACAGGGAGCGAGCAGTACTTC. It is translated as CASSDPGTGSEQYF. The V gene is TRBV2, the J gene TRBJ2-7, with TRBD1 matching over 9 bases. Per the germline V gene, CDR1 is SNHLY and CDR2 is FYNNEI. CDR3 length: 14 residues. Losses at the gene ends were 6 bases for V and 6 bases for J; bases not matched to a gene: 9. Together with reference TRBV2 and TRBJ2-7, the CDR3 gives the full variable domain: EPEVTQTPSHQVTQMGQEVILRCVPISNHLYFYWYRQILGQKVEFLVSFYNNEISEKSEIFDDQFSVERPDGSNFTLKIRSTKLEDSAMYFCASSDPGTGSEQYFGPGTRLTVT.

The V and J genes are TRBV15 and TRBJ2-3; D unclear. The germline gives CDR1 LNHNV, CDR2 YYDKDF (reference sequence). Trimming shortened V by 3 bases and J by 2 bases, and 9 bases separated the two germline ends. This CDR3 is built from 14 residues. This CDR3 is CATSSSSNTDTQYF. The CDR3 DNA sequence: TGTGCCACCAGCAGTAGCAGCAACACAGATACGCAGTATTTT.

DNA for the CDR3: TGCGCCAGCAGCTTGGGTTTGCTAGCGGGAGAGGGTGAGCAGTTCTTC. It yields the protein CASSLGLLAGEGEQFF. V usage is TRBV5-1 and J usage is TRBJ2-1, with 10 bases lining up with TRBD2. The length of the CDR3 is 16 residues. The V and J ends lost 0 bases and 9 bases, in that order; junction bases with no gene match: 9. CDR1 SGHRS and CDR2 YFSETQ come from the germline V gene.

V gene TRBV5-1 combines with J gene TRBJ2-7, with 11 bases matching TRBD1. J was trimmed by 6 bases and V by 3 bases; bases with no gene match: 8. The CDR3 totals 15 residues. Germline V gene data show CDR1 as SGHRS and CDR2 as YFSETQ. This CDR3 is CASSSDPGQGGEQYF. The CDR3 region has the DNA TGCGCCAGCAGCTCGGATCCGGGACAGGGGGGCGAGCAGTACTTC.

A few counts support this clone. CDR3 nucleotide sequence: TGTGCCAGCAGGTCAAGACAGGGGGTGGGTACCTATAATTCACCCCTCCACTTT. It codes for CASRSRQGVGTYNSPLHF. The chain joins TRBV27 to TRBJ1-6; 9 bases agree with TRBD1. The CDR3 consists of 18 residues. V dropped 6 bases and J dropped 2; count of bases not matched to a gene: 11. Germline V lookup: CDR1 MNHEY, CDR2 SMNVEV (reference sequence).

V usage is TRBV5-1 and J usage is TRBJ2-1, with 13 bases identical to TRBD2. The CDR3 is made up of 15 amino acids. Per germline, CDR1 SGHRS and CDR2 YFSETQ. The V gene end was trimmed by 3 bases and the J gene end by 8 bases; junction bases not matched to a gene: 5. The CDR3 loop reads CASSSGTSGVDEQFF. The CDR3 coding sequence is TGCGCCAGCAGCTCCGGGACTAGCGGGGTCGATGAGCAGTTCTTC.